The 9 T cell receptor beta chains presented below share a single source sample, sequenced in a study of PD-1 blockade in classical Hodgkin lymphoma. Time point defined: newly diagnosed, previously untreated cHL patient sample. Profiling relied on immunoSEQ multiplex PCR, and the TCRdb table lists in-frame clones only, not all of them. There are about 30,000 clones in the sample; roughly nine tenths occur only once, and 3% to 4% lies in the top ten. Source material: peripheral blood mononuclear cells (PBMCs). The receptors come from a human donor with classical Hodgkin lymphoma.

This clone was recorded once. V and J are TRBV4-3 and TRBJ2-7, with TRBD1 matching over 9 bases. Germline lookup yields CDR1 LGHNA and CDR2 YSLEER. J lost 1 base, V lost 3 bases, and 13 bases had no gene match. This CDR3 has 18 residues. The CDR3 DNA follows: TGCGCCAGCAGCCAGAACGTCCATTCCGGGACAGGGTCCTACGAGCAGTACTTC. Protein: CASSQNVHSGTGSYEQYF.

The V and J genes are TRBV21-1 and TRBJ1-1; TRBD1 was called by the table and not checked on the DNA. TRBV21-1 is termed a pseudogene. The CDR3 is made up of 21 amino acids. CDR3 amino acids: CASSKPLSVRGVGCIDTEAFF. Written as DNA, the CDR3 is TGTGCCAGCAGCAAACCGCTCTCGGTCAGGGGGGTGGGTTGTATCGACACTGAAGCTTTCTTT.

The J gene is TRBJ2-7, the V gene TRBV18; D is perhaps TRBD2 (6 bases). Per germline, CDR1 KGHSH and CDR2 LQKENI. V lost 6 bases and J lost 5, with 26 bases in between. The CDR3 is 17 amino acids. In DNA form, the CDR3 reads TGTGCCAGCTCCCGCTGGCCTAGCGAACCCGAGCTAAACGAGCAGTACTTC. Translation: CASSRWPSEPELNEQYF.

This rearrangement joins TRBV4-1 to TRBJ1-2, with D perhaps TRBD1 (6 bases). The germline V gene has CDR1 MGHRA and CDR2 YSYEKL. CDR3 length equals 14 residues. The CDR3 region is CLQPRRGGNYGYTF. CDR3 in DNA: TGCCTCCAGCCAAGACGGGGGGGCAACTATGGCTACACCTTC.

This clone was observed a single time. The V gene is TRBV19, the J gene TRBJ1-5, with no clear D. The ends were cut back, 3 bases at V and 0 bases at J, with 9 bases in the middle. CDR1 LNHDA and CDR2 SQIVND come from the germline V gene (reference sequence). The CDR3 spans 15 residues. The CDR3 DNA follows: TGTGCCAGTAGTATCCAGGTTTTTAGCAATCAGCCCCAGCATTTT. This gives the protein CASSIQVFSNQPQHF.

This chain uses TRBV7-2 with TRBJ1-5; 9 bases are shared with TRBD1. This CDR3 is built from 15 residues. From germline, CDR1 is SGHTA and CDR2 FQGNSA. V gave up 5 bases and J gave up 2 bases; unmatched junction bases: 4. The CDR3 loop is CASSPQGAGNQPQHF. The DNA of the CDR3 is TGTGCCAGCAGCCCACAGGGGGCTGGCAATCAGCCCCAGCATTTT.

As DNA, the CDR3 is TGTGCCAGCAGCTCCCGCGGAGTTGCTAATGAAAAACTGTTTTTT. Translating it yields CASSSRGVANEKLFF. The chain uses TRBV7-9 and TRBJ1-4; D gene unclear. V was cut by 4 bases and J by 3 bases, with 12 bases left in between. Germline V gene data show CDR1 as SEHNR and CDR2 as FQNEAQ (reference sequence). CDR3 length equals 15 residues.

The chain has TRBV7-9 and TRBJ2-3, with unresolved D. V lost 5 bases and J 6 bases, leaving 18 bases between the germline ends. The CDR3 totals 15 residues. Per the germline V gene, CDR1 is SEHNR and CDR2 is FQNEAQ (reference sequence). The CDR3 nucleotides read TGTGCCAGCAGCCTGCCAGGCTCCTCACGGGATACGCAGTATTTT. Its translation: CASSLPGSSRDTQYF.

The chain is built from TRBV6-5 and TRBJ1-3; no definite D call. Trimming stripped 7 bases from V and 3 bases from J, with 10 bases between. The V gene's germline CDR1 is MNHEY and CDR2 SVGAGI. The CDR3 consists of 13 residues. The CDR3 loop reads CASTRQGGNTIYF. The CDR3 bases are TGTGCCAGCACGCGACAAGGTGGAAACACCATATATTTT.